This T cell receptor beta chain comes out of a study of cytomegalovirus exposure and HLA in healthy donors. Background on the study: Among 150 million to 200 million T cells, an earlier analysis found 117 million unique TCR beta sequences. Roughly 80 million unique TCRs from HLA-typed donors made up an early data release.

CDR3 length: 16 residues. V shed 3 bases and J 3 bases; nucleotides not matched to a gene: 6. Per germline, CDR1 MNHNS and CDR2 SASEGT. PCR involved 60 Vbeta and 13 Jbeta primers. Profiled with immunoSEQ multiplex PCR; TCRdb holds only in-frame clones, not every one. Seen here are fewer than 120,000 clones, approximately 86% observed once, and the top ten hold approximately 2%. Specimen: PBMCs. The genes are TRBV6-1 and TRBJ1-4; 8 nucleotides align to TRBD1. The receptor was isolated from a man aged 40-50 years in good health and CMV-seronegative. CDR3 in DNA: TGTGCCAGCAGTGACTTGGACAGGGAGGCTAATGAAAAACTGTTTTTT. It encodes CASSDLDREANEKLFF.